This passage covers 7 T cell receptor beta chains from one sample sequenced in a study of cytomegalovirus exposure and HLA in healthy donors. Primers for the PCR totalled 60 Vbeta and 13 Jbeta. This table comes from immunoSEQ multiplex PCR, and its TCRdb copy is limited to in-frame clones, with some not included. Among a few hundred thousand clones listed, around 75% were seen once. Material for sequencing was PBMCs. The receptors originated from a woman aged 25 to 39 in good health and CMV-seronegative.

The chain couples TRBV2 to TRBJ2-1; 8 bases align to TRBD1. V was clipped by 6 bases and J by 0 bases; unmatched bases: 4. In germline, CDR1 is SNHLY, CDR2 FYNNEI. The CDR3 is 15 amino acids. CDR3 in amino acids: CASRAGTGSYNEQFF. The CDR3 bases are TGTGCCAGCAGAGCCGGGACAGGCTCCTACAATGAGCAGTTCTTC.

This CDR3 reads CASSQGNSPLHF. The CDR3 DNA reads as TGTGCCAGTAGCCAGGGCAATTCACCCCTCCACTTT. The V call is TRBV19, the J call TRBJ1-6; possibly TRBD1 for D (5 bases). The length of the CDR3 is 12 residues. V was pared by 6 bases and J by 7 bases, with 7 bases between. Per the germline V gene, CDR1 is LNHDA and CDR2 is SQIVND (reference sequence).

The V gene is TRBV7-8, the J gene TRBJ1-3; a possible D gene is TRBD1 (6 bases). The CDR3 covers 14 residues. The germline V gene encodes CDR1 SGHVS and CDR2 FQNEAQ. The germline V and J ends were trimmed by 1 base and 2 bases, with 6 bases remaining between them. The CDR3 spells CASSLGTAGNTIYF. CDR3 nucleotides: TGTGCCAGCAGCTTAGGGACAGCTGGAAACACCATATATTTT.

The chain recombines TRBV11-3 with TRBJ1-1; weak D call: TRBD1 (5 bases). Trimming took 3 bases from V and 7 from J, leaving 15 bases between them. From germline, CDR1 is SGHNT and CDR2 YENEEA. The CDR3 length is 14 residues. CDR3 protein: CASSFETDPFEAFF. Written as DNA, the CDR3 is TGTGCCAGCAGCTTCGAGACAGACCCTTTTGAAGCTTTCTTT.

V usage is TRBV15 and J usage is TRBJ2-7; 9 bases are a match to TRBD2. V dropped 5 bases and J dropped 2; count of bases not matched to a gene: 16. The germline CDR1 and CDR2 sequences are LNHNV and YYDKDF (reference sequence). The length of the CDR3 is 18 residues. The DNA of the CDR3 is TGTGCCACCAGCGTCCGAACTATTTTTAGCGGGGGAACCTACGAGCAGTACTTC. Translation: CATSVRTIFSGGTYEQYF.

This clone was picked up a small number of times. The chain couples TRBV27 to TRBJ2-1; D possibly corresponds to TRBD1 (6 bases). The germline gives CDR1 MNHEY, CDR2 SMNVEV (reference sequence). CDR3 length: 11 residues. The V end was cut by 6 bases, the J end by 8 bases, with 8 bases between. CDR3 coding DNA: TGTGCCAGCAGCGAGGGGGATGAGCAGTTCTTC. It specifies CASSEGDEQFF.

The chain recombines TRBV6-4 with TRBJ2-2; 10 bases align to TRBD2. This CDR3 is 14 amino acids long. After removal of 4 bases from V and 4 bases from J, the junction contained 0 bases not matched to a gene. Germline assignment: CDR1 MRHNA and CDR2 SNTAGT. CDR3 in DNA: TGTGCCAGCAGTGCTAGCGGGAGCACCGGGGAGCTGTTTTTT. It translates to CASSASGSTGELFF.